The entry below gives a single T cell receptor (beta chain) sequence along with its context. The data derive from a study of cytomegalovirus exposure and HLA in healthy donors. Both 60 Vbeta primers and 13 Jbeta primers went into the PCR. Using immunoSEQ multiplex PCR, the repertoire was profiled, and TCRdb retains in-frame clones only, with some absent. There are 250,000 to 350,000 clones in the sample; approximately 80% occur only once, and more than 0.3% lies in the top ten. The CDR3 totals 19 residues. Deletions cut 1 base from V and 1 base from J, with 22 bases between. Germline lookup yields CDR1 SGHAT and CDR2 FQNNGV.

The chain links TRBV11-2 to TRBJ2-5, with D perhaps TRBD2 (7 bases). Input material: PBMCs. The sequence came from a girl between 2 and 10 years old in good health and CMV-seronegative. The CDR3 protein is CASSLVGGVRGSPQETQYF. DNA of the CDR3: TGTGCCAGCAGCTTAGTGGGGGGCGTGCGGGGGAGCCCCCAAGAGACCCAGTACTTC. The full variable domain, its missing parts supplied by reference TRBV11-2 and TRBJ2-5, is EAGVAQSPRYKIIEKRQSVAFWCNPISGHATLYWYQQILGQGPKLLIQFQNNGVVDDSQLPKDRFSAERLKGVDSTLKIQPAKLEDSAVYLCASSLVGGVRGSPQETQYFGPGTRLLVL.